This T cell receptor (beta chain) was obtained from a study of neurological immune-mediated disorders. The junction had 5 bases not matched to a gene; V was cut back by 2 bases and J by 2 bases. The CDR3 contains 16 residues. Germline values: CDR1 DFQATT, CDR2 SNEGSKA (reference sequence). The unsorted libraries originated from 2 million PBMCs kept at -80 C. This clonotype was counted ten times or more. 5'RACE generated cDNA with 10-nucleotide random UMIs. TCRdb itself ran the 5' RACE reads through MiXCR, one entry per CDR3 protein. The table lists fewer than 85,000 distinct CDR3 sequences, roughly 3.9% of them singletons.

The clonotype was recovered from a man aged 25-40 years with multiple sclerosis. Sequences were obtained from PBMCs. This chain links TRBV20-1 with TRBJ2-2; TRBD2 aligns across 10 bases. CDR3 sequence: CSARIAGGSNTGELFF. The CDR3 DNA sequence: TGCAGTGCTAGAATAGCGGGGGGATCAAACACCGGGGAGCTGTTTTTT.